The 32 T cell receptor beta chains presented below share a single source sample, sequenced in a study of PD-1 blockade in classical Hodgkin lymphoma. Sequencing used immunoSEQ multiplex PCR; TCRdb keeps in-frame clones, though not all of them. The data show about 29,000 clones, 85% seen once. Each of the patients experienced relapse following autologous stem cell transplantation, and their brentuximab vedotin exposure differed. CD4+ T cells were purified from thawed PBMCs by negative selection. This specimen consisted of CD4+ T cells from blood, obtained at baseline. The receptors were gathered from a human donor with classical Hodgkin lymphoma.

The CDR3 spells CASSRSHTSPYEQYF. The CDR3 coding sequence is TGTGCCAGTAGTCGATCCCATACTTCTCCCTACGAGCAGTACTTC. The V gene is TRBV19, the J gene TRBJ2-7, with unresolved D. From germline, CDR1 is LNHDA and CDR2 SQIVND (reference sequence). The CDR3 has 15 residues. V dropped 5 bases and J dropped 2 bases, with 16 bases sitting between them.

V and J are TRBV7-2 and TRBJ1-1; tentatively, D is TRBD1 (6 bases). V lost 2 bases and J lost 8, with 18 bases in between. Germline CDR1 reads SGHTA; CDR2 reads FQGNSA. There are 15 residues in the CDR3. In DNA form, the CDR3 reads TGTGCCAGCAGCTTACTGAATCCACAGGGCTCCGAAGCTTTCTTT. It yields the protein CASSLLNPQGSEAFF.

V usage is TRBV4-1 and J usage is TRBJ2-1; 9 nucleotides line up with TRBD2. With V trimmed by 1 base and J by 2 bases, 12 bases remained unmatched. Per germline, CDR1 MGHRA and CDR2 YSYEKL. The CDR3 consists of 19 residues. The chain's CDR3 is CASSQAGLAGRVAYNEQFF. CDR3 DNA sequence: TGCGCCAGCAGCCAAGCCGGTCTAGCGGGAAGAGTTGCCTACAATGAGCAGTTCTTC.

This sequence joins TRBV2 and TRBJ1-2; TRBD1 agrees at 7 bases. Germline V lookup: CDR1 SNHLY, CDR2 FYNNEI. Trimming took 4 bases from V and 6 from J; bases not matched to a gene: 2. The CDR3 is 12 residues long. The CDR3 coding sequence is TGTGCCAGCAGTGTAGACAGGGATGGCTACACCTTC. Translation gives CASSVDRDGYTF.

V usage is TRBV11-2 and J usage is TRBJ2-7; D might be TRBD1 or TRBD2, each matching 5 bases. V lost 0 bases to trimming and J lost 0 bases, with 9 bases between them. This CDR3 has 15 amino acids. Germline V CDR1 and CDR2: SGHAT, FQNNGV. CDR3 residues: CASSLDGTFSYEQYF. In DNA, the CDR3 is TGTGCCAGCAGCTTAGATGGGACGTTCTCCTACGAGCAGTACTTC.

This clone is termed medium-sized. The rearrangement uses TRBV15 and TRBJ2-7, with a possible D match to TRBD1 (6 bases). V lost 0 bases and J lost 0, with 12 bases in between. The germline gives CDR1 LNHNV, CDR2 YYDKDF (reference sequence). This CDR3 region has 16 residues. The CDR3 spells CATSREQGGPSYEQYF. CDR3 DNA sequence: TGTGCCACCAGCAGAGAACAGGGCGGTCCCTCCTACGAGCAGTACTTC.

The chain couples TRBV5-1 to TRBJ2-4, with D uncertain. CDR1 is SGHRS and CDR2 is YFSETQ in the germline V gene. Trimming removed 0 bases from V and 6 bases from J, with 4 bases in between. The CDR3 is made up of 12 amino acids. The CDR3 protein is CASSLVGNIQYF. The CDR3 nucleotides read TGCGCCAGCAGCTTGGTAGGAAACATTCAGTACTTC.

The J gene is TRBJ2-1, the V gene TRBV19; TRBD2 agrees at 12 bases. Germline CDR1 and CDR2: LNHDA and SQIVND (reference sequence). The CDR3 is 17 amino acids. V dropped 3 bases and J dropped 7; count of bases not matched to a gene: 10. The CDR3 DNA sequence: TGTGCCAGTAGTATCAGGCGCGGGCTAGCGGGAGGGAATGAGCAGTTCTTC. It is translated as CASSIRRGLAGGNEQFF.

This chain links TRBV14 with TRBJ1-1; 9 bases fit TRBD1. Germline V gene sequence: CDR1 SGHDN, CDR2 FVKESK. V shed 2 bases and J 4 bases; nucleotides not matched to a gene: 5. The CDR3 contains 15 residues. CDR3: CASSQNRGLGTEAFF. The CDR3 DNA sequence: TGTGCCAGCAGCCAAAACAGGGGGCTGGGCACTGAAGCTTTCTTT.

This chain connects TRBV5-1 to TRBJ1-3; D remains ambiguous. The germline gives CDR1 SGHRS, CDR2 YFSETQ. V lost 0 bases to trimming and J lost 0 bases, with 7 bases between them. This CDR3 is built from 15 residues. CDR3 bases: TGCGCCAGCAGCTTGGAGACCCTCTCTGGAAACACCATATATTTT. Encoded protein: CASSLETLSGNTIYF.

The chain couples TRBV25-1 to TRBJ1-2; D gene unclear. This CDR3 contains 11 residues. Germline V lookup: CDR1 MGHDK, CDR2 SYGVNS. Between the trimmed V and J ends, which lost 4 bases and 8 bases, there was a span of 8 bases. The CDR3 DNA reads as TGTGCCAGCAGTGTGGGAGGAGGCTACACCTTC. Translated: CASSVGGGYTF.

The V gene is TRBV11-2, the J gene TRBJ2-1; TRBD2 matches at 7 bases. CDR1 and CDR2 from the germline V gene are SGHAT and FQNNGV. CDR3 size: 17 residues. With V trimmed by 2 bases and J by 2 bases, 9 bases remained unmatched. In DNA, the CDR3 is TGTGCCAGCAGCTTATGGTCGGGCGGGAGCCCCTACAATGAGCAGTTCTTC. It encodes CASSLWSGGSPYNEQFF.

The chain links TRBV18 to TRBJ2-5; 8 nucleotides agree with TRBD1. V gave up 2 bases and J gave up 5 bases; unmatched junction bases: 1. Germline V gives CDR1 KGHSH, CDR2 LQKENI. This CDR3 contains 13 residues. The CDR3, as DNA: TGTGCCAGCTCACCAGGACAGGGTGAGACCCAGTACTTC. The encoded protein is CASSPGQGETQYF.

V and J are TRBV5-4 and TRBJ2-3; 8 nucleotides align to TRBD2. Germline loops: CDR1 SGHNT, CDR2 YYREEE (reference sequence). Germline trimming cut 2 bases from V and 4 bases from J; bases unmatched to any gene: 0. The CDR3 contains 13 residues. CDR3 sequence reads: CASSLAGADTQYF. The CDR3 region has the DNA TGTGCCAGCAGCTTAGCGGGAGCAGATACGCAGTATTTT.

This chain links TRBV25-1 with TRBJ1-5; 7 bases line up with TRBD1. After removal of 7 bases from V and 0 bases from J, the junction contained 9 bases not matched to a gene. The germline V gene has CDR1 MGHDK and CDR2 SYGVNS. The CDR3 is 16 residues long. The CDR3 DNA is TGTGCCAGCACTCCCACAGGGGACCATAGCAATCAGCCCCAGCATTTT. Amino acid sequence: CASTPTGDHSNQPQHF.

The V call is TRBV30, the J call TRBJ1-6; TRBD1 aligns across 10 bases. Germline CDR1 is GTSNPN and CDR2 is SVGIG (reference sequence). V lost 1 base, J lost 0 bases, and 6 bases stayed unmatched. This CDR3 comprises 18 residues. CDR3 protein: CAWSGRDRGLSYNSPLHF. The CDR3 nucleotides read TGTGCCTGGAGTGGCCGGGACAGGGGCCTCTCCTATAATTCACCCCTCCACTTT.

This chain's CDR3 is CASSLERSGSDTQYF. CDR3 nucleotide sequence: TGTGCCAGCAGTCTAGAGCGCAGTGGATCCGATACGCAGTATTTT. The chain is built from TRBV11-2 and TRBJ2-3; D is unclear. V dropped 6 bases and J dropped 6 bases, with 19 bases sitting between them. Germline CDR1 is SGHAT and CDR2 is FQNNGV. The CDR3 length is 15 residues.

The V and J genes are TRBV7-2 and TRBJ2-3; 15 bases align to TRBD2. The CDR3 spans 18 residues. Germline V gene data show CDR1 as SGHTA and CDR2 as FQGNSA. V was pared by 4 bases and J by 3 bases, with 8 bases of the junction left unmatched. CDR3 coding DNA: TGTGCCAGCAGCTCGGAGCCGGGACTAGCGGGAGGTACAGATACGCAGTATTTT. Residues: CASSSEPGLAGGTDTQYF.

The J gene is TRBJ2-2, the V gene TRBV5-1; no clear D gene. This CDR3 spans 15 amino acids. V was shortened by 0 bases and J by 6 bases, with 12 bases between the two germline ends. The V gene's germline CDR1 is SGHRS and CDR2 YFSETQ. CDR3 nucleotide sequence: TGCGCCAGCAGCTTGGGTTTTTCGACGGCCGGGGAGCTGTTTTTT. Translation: CASSLGFSTAGELFF.

In DNA form, the CDR3 reads TGTGCCAGCTTTAGGGACACTGAAGCTTTCTTT. It codes for CASFRDTEAFF. V usage is TRBV6-1 and J usage is TRBJ1-1; D ambiguous. V was pared by 8 bases and J by 3 bases, with 7 bases between. The CDR3 runs 11 residues. Germline V gene data show CDR1 as MNHNS and CDR2 as SASEGT.

This rearrangement joins TRBV15 to TRBJ1-1; TRBD1 agrees at 7 bases. Unmatched junction bases numbered 11, after V lost 6 bases and J lost 7 bases. CDR1 LNHNV and CDR2 YYDKDF come from the germline V gene (reference sequence). This CDR3 spans 14 amino acids. The CDR3 here is CATREMEAGGEAFF. DNA for the CDR3: TGTGCCACCAGAGAAATGGAGGCAGGGGGTGAAGCTTTCTTT.

The CDR3 region is CASSGRGQGAAYEQYF. CDR3 DNA sequence: TGTGCCAGCAGTGGGCGGGGACAGGGGGCAGCCTACGAGCAGTACTTC. The chain carries TRBV25-1 and TRBJ2-7; 12 bases map to TRBD1. Trimming took 4 bases from V and 2 from J; bases not matched to a gene: 6. CDR1 and CDR2 from the germline V gene are MGHDK and SYGVNS. The CDR3 runs to 16 residues.

This clone was observed a few times. This sequence joins TRBV27 and TRBJ1-1, with 9 bases fitting TRBD1. Germline V gene data show CDR1 as MNHEY and CDR2 as SMNVEV (reference sequence). This CDR3 spans 17 amino acids. Germline trimming cut 0 bases from V and 1 base from J; bases unmatched to any gene: 6. The CDR3 region is CASSLSMGQGWNTEAFF. The DNA for the CDR3 is TGTGCCAGCAGTTTATCGATGGGACAGGGTTGGAACACTGAAGCTTTCTTT.

Written as DNA, the CDR3 is TGTGCTAGTGGTTCCCGGAGGGGAGGACTAGCGGGAGGGCCTCTATCGAACACCGGGGAGCTGTTTTTT. Amino acid sequence: CASGSRRGGLAGGPLSNTGELFF. The genes are TRBV12-5 and TRBJ2-2; TRBD2 agrees at 15 bases. V dropped 4 bases and J dropped 0; count of bases not matched to a gene: 18. The CDR3 is 23 amino acids. CDR1 and CDR2 (germline): LGHNT, FRNRAP.

This sequence joins TRBV19 and TRBJ1-4; 9 nucleotides align to TRBD1. The CDR3 totals 14 residues. The V gene end was trimmed by 5 bases and the J gene end by 8 bases; junction bases not matched to a gene: 6. CDR1 and CDR2 (germline): LNHDA, SQIVND (reference sequence). The CDR3 DNA follows: TGTGCCAGTAGTCTCGGACAGGGGTGGGAAAAACTGTTTTTT. Protein product: CASSLGQGWEKLFF.

The chain carries TRBV18 and TRBJ2-1; 9 bases are a match to TRBD1. Germline V lookup: CDR1 KGHSH, CDR2 LQKENI. This CDR3 spans 15 amino acids. The J segment lost 7 bases and the V segment lost 3 bases, leaving 7 bases of the junction unmatched. The CDR3 coding sequence is TGTGCCAGCTCACCTTTACAGGGGGCGAAGAATGAGCAGTTCTTC. This codes for CASSPLQGAKNEQFF.

The genes are TRBV6-1 and TRBJ1-4, with D unresolved. The CDR3 is 14 amino acids. V lost 6 bases and J 5 bases, leaving 13 bases between the germline ends. Germline loops: CDR1 MNHNS, CDR2 SASEGT. CDR3 region: CASRRTASNEKLFF. CDR3 coding DNA: TGTGCCAGCAGACGGACGGCCTCCAATGAAAAACTGTTTTTT.

This sequence joins TRBV19 and TRBJ1-5, with unresolved D. Between the trimmed V and J ends, which lost 8 bases and 3 bases, there was a span of 11 bases. The CDR3 runs to 13 residues. In germline, CDR1 is LNHDA, CDR2 SQIVND (reference sequence). The CDR3 DNA reads TGTGCCAGTTCGCGTCCCGACAATCAGCCCCAGCATTTT. Amino acids: CASSRPDNQPQHF.

This chain uses TRBV5-4 with TRBJ1-6; D unclear. Germline values: CDR1 SGHNT, CDR2 YYREEE (reference sequence). V lost 0 bases, J lost 9 bases, and 4 bases lay in between. The CDR3 consists of 12 residues. The CDR3, as DNA: TGTGCCAGCAGCTTGGACGTTTCACCCCTCCACTTT. Its translation: CASSLDVSPLHF.

This clone was observed a few times. V is TRBV2 and J is TRBJ1-1; D is perhaps TRBD1 (6 bases). This CDR3 spans 14 amino acids. Germline assignment: CDR1 SNHLY and CDR2 FYNNEI. The V gene lost 6 bases and the J gene lost 1 base, with 12 bases spanning the gap. Written as DNA, the CDR3 is TGTGCCAGCAGGAAGGACAGTTGGAACACTGAAGCTTTCTTT. Translated, it gives CASRKDSWNTEAFF.

The rearrangement links TRBV7-9 to TRBJ2-7; D uncertain. Looked up from germline, CDR1 is SEHNR and CDR2 is FQNEAQ (reference sequence). Trimming stripped 2 bases from V and 3 bases from J, with 5 bases between. The CDR3 is 12 residues long. The CDR3, as DNA: TGTGCCAGCAGCTTACCGGGCTACGAGCAGTACTTC. Its translation is CASSLPGYEQYF.

This chain uses TRBV28 with TRBJ1-5; no clear D. This CDR3 is built from 13 residues. The germline gives CDR1 MDHEN, CDR2 SYDVKM. Trimming left V 3 bases short and J 7 bases short, with 10 bases between. The CDR3 spells CASSFIVEQPQHF. CDR3 DNA: TGTGCCAGCAGTTTCATAGTCGAACAGCCCCAGCATTTT.